This TCR beta chain was identified during a study of shared clonotypes between healthy human individuals. Study-wide points: Rarefaction gave evidence that sorted-subset sequencing remained incomplete despite large depth.

The CDR3 consists of 15 residues. Germline V CDR1 and CDR2: MGHRA, YSYEKL. V lost 6 bases and J lost 5; bases outside the gene matches: 7. With regard to this clone: Its cognate antigen is unknown.

Researchers ran the assay at a deep level. Sequencing was performed with immunoSEQ multiplex PCR; in TCRdb, only in-frame clones are kept and a portion is missing. The repertoire holds 550,000 to 850,000 clones, roughly 70% seen once, with more than 1.5% in the top ten. This TCR was recovered from a woman aged 30 to 39 in good health. Sequenced: memory CD4+ T cells sorted from blood. Subset meaning: CD45RA-negative fraction. This rearrangement joins TRBV4-1 to TRBJ2-2, with 9 positions matching TRBD1. In nucleotides, the CDR3 is TGCGCCAGCAGACAACAGGGGGCGCAAACCGGGGAGCTGTTTTTT. Translation: CASRQQGAQTGELFF.